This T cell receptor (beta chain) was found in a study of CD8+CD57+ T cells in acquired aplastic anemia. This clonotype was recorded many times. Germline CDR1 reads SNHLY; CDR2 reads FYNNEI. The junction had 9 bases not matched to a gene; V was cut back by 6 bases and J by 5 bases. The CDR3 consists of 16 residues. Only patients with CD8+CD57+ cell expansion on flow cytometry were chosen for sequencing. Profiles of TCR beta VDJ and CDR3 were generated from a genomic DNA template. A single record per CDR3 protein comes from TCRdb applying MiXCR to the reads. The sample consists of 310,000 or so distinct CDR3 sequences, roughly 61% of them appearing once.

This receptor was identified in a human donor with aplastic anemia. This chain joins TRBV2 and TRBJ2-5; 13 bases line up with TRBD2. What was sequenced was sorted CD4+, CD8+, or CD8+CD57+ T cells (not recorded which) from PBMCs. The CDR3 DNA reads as TGTGCCAGCAGAGCGTTCGGGACTAGCGGGGTGGAGACCCAGTACTTC. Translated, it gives CASRAFGTSGVETQYF.